Included here is one T cell receptor (beta chain) sequence, with context. Its antigen has not been determined. One base away there is no much larger clone; base qualities are not given. To prepare the library, the immunoSEQ multiplex PCR assay was applied. TCRdb obtained this table from immuneACCESS and retained in-frame rearrangements with V and J assigned. These tables miss some clones; where compared with another copy, unresolved V genes account for less than half of the shortfall, and the remainder is unexplained. The sample table contains fewer than 90,000 clones; only one count was recorded for approximately 91% of them. Jointly, the top ten make up less than 0.5% of the sample. This entry comes from a study of technical replicates of blood from a few donors (TCRdb year 2017). Here V drops 2 bases and J drops 5 bases, and the junction holds 3 bases not matched to any gene. The CDR3 starts with the cysteine, ends with the phenylalanine, and has 14 residues. Just the 42-base CDR3 DNA is kept, in frame starting at base 1. According to the germline V gene, CDR1 reads LGHNA and CDR2 reads YSLEER.

Recombination joined TRBV4-3 with TRBJ2-3, with 8 central nucleotides matching TRBD2. Sequencing was carried out using T cells isolated from PBMCs. The source is a human donor in good health. The nucleotides are TGCGCCAGCAGCCAATTTGCGGGAGGAGATACGCAGTATTTT. The resulting protein is CASSQFAGGDTQYF.